This T cell receptor (beta chain) came from a study of OX40 agonist ivuxolimab in advanced cancers. Study-wide context: Ivuxolimab was a fully human IgG2 agonistic monoclonal antibody targeting the costimulatory receptor OX40 (CD134). Intravenous ivuxolimab was administered to patients every 2 weeks at six dose levels: 0.01, 0.1, 0.3, 1.5, 3 and 10 mg/kg. Of the approximately 53 patients in dose escalation, about 20 had hepatocellular carcinoma, some 15 had melanoma, 9 had renal cell carcinoma and 9 had head and neck cancer. The dose-escalation cohort was 82.7% male with a mean age of roughly 62 years, ranging from about 23 to 85. Prior anti-PD-1, anti-PD-L1 or anti-CTLA-4 therapy was permitted, and checkpoint inhibitors had been received by more than 35% of dose-escalation patients. Partial responses were achieved by three dose-escalation patients, of whom one had hepatocellular carcinoma and two had cutaneous melanoma. The purpose of peripheral TCRbeta sequencing was to test whether ivuxolimab changed TCR sequence diversity and led to clonal T-cell expansion. The paper describes the monotherapy dose-escalation part (N of about 47 patients) of the phase I trial of ivuxolimab. The paper's findings and limits, for the study overall: After ivuxolimab, expanded clones were on average more numerous among CD8+ T cells than among CD4+ T cells. Which antigens the clonally expanded peripheral T cells were specific for was not determined. At doses of 0.1 to 3.0 mg/kg, clonal expansion of both CD4+ and CD8+ T cells in blood was seen between baseline and week 6. Low levels of normalized T-cell clonal expansion were also seen in some patients who did not respond. Partial responders in the 0.1-3.0 mg/kg groups had among the lowest normalized peripheral clonal expansion, especially among CD8+ T cells.

This clone was recorded a few times. This receptor's antigen is unknown. No base quality values were provided; no much bigger clone lies one nucleotide off. From the cysteine through the phenylalanine, the CDR3 covers 14 amino acids. Only the CDR3 portion is preserved as DNA: 42 bases, with reading frame beginning at the first base. The germline V gene (reference sequence) specifies GTSNPN as CDR1 and SVGIG as CDR2. Trimming removed 0 bases from V and 0 bases from J, leaving 8 bases between the germline ends. Genomic DNA was isolated from the sorted cells so that the TCRbeta CDR3 region could be sequenced. The immunoSEQ Assay was used for sequencing of TCRbeta CDR3 regions. Entries here come from immuneACCESS through TCRdb and include only in-frame sequences with V and J called. Some clones fail to appear in such tables; in the studies checked, an unresolved V gene covers under half of the shortfall, and the cause of the remainder is unknown. The sample table lists 74,000 or so clones, 85% of them with a count of one. The top ten hold around 2% of the sample.

Patients with a history of autoimmune disease or receiving systemic immunosuppression were excluded from the trial. In every dose cohort, peripheral blood was drawn for TCR sequencing at baseline, cycle 4 day 1, and cycle 7 day 1. The samples were drawn from a first-in-human, open-label, multicenter phase I dose-escalation trial of ivuxolimab. Adults with locally advanced or metastatic melanoma, renal cell carcinoma, hepatocellular carcinoma or head and neck squamous cell carcinoma were enrolled in the trial. CD4+ and CD8+ T cells were sorted separately from peripheral blood before TCR sequencing. The sequence derives from an adult with an advanced solid tumor such as melanoma, head and neck, liver or kidney cancer. The sample here was CD4+ or CD8+ T cells sorted from blood, taken in a trial of the OX40 agonist ivuxolimab. The chain was built from TRBV30 and TRBJ1-2; too little of a D gene remains to name it. In nucleotide form, the sequence is TGTGCCTGGAGTGTAATGGTTACTAACTATGGCTACACCTTC. This gives the protein CAWSVMVTNYGYTF.